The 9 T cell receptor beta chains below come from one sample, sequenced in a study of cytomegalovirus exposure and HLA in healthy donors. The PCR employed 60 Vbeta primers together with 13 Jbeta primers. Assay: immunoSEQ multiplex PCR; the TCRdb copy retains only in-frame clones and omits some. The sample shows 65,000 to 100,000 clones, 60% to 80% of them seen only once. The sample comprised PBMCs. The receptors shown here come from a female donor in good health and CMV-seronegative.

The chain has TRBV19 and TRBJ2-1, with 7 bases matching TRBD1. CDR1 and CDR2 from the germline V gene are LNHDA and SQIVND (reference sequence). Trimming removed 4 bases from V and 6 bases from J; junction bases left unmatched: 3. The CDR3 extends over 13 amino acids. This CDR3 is CASSKGTVNEQFF. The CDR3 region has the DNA TGTGCCAGTAGTAAGGGGACAGTCAATGAGCAGTTCTTC.

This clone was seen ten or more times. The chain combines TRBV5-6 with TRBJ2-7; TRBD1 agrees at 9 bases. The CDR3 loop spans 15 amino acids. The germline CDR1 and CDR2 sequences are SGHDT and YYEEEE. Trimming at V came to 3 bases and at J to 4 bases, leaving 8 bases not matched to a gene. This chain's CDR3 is CASSWGQGGGYEQYF. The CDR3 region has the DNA TGTGCCAGCAGCTGGGGACAGGGCGGTGGGTACGAGCAGTACTTC.

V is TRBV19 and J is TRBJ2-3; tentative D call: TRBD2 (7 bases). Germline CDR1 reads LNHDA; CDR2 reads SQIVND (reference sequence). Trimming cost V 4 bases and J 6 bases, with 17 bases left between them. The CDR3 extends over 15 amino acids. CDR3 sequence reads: CASSRPGGTTDTQYF. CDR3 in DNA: TGTGCCAGTAGTAGACCGGGGGGCACAACGGATACGCAGTATTTT. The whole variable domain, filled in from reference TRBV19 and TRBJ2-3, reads DGGITQSPKYLFRKEGQNVTLSCEQNLNHDAMYWYRQDPGQGLRLIYYSQIVNDFQKGDIAEGYSVSREKKESFPLTVTSAQKNPTAFYLCASSRPGGTTDTQYFGPGTRLTVL.

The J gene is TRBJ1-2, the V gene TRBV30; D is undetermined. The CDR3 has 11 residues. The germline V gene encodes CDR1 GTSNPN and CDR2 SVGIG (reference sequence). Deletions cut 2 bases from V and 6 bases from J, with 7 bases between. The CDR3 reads CAWSRGDGYTF. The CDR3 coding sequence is TGTGCCTGGAGTCGTGGAGATGGCTACACCTTC.

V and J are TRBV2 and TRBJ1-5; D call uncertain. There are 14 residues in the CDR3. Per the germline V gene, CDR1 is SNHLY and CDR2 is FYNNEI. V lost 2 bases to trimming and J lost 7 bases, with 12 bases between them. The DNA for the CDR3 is TGTGCCAGCAGTGAAATTGGGCAGAGACAGCCCCAGCATTTT. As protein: CASSEIGQRQPQHF. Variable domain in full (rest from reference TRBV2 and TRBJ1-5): EPEVTQTPSHQVTQMGQEVILRCVPISNHLYFYWYRQILGQKVEFLVSFYNNEISEKSEIFDDQFSVERPDGSNFTLKIRSTKLEDSAMYFCASSEIGQRQPQHFGDGTRLSIL.

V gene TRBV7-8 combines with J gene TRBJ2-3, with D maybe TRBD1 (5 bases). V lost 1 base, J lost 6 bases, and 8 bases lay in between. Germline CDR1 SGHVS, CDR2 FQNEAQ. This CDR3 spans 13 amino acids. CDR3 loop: CASSLGGMDTQYF. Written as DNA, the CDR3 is TGTGCCAGCAGCTTAGGGGGCATGGATACGCAGTATTTT.

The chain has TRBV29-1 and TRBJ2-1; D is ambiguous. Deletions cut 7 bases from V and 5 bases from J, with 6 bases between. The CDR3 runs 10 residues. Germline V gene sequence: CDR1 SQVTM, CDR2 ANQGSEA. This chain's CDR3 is CSASNNEQFF. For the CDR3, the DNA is TGCAGCGCGAGCAACAATGAGCAGTTCTTC.

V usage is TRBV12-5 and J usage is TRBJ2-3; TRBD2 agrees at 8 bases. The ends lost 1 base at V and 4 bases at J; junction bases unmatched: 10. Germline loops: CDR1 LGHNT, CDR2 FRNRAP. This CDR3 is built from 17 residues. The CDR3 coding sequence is TGTGCTAGTGGTTTGGGATCGACTAGCGCGGGACCAGATACGCAGTATTTT. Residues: CASGLGSTSAGPDTQYF.

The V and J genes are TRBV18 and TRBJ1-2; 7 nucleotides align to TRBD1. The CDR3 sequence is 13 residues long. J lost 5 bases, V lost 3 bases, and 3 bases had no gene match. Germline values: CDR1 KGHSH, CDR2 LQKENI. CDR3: CASSPDRDYGYTF. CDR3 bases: TGTGCCAGCTCACCTGACAGGGATTATGGCTACACCTTC. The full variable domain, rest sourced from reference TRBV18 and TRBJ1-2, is NAGVMQNPRHLVRRRGQEARLRCSPMKGHSHVYWYRQLPEEGLKFMVYLQKENIIDESGMPKERFSAEFPKEGPSILRIQQVVRGDSAAYFCASSPDRDYGYTFGSGTRLTVV.